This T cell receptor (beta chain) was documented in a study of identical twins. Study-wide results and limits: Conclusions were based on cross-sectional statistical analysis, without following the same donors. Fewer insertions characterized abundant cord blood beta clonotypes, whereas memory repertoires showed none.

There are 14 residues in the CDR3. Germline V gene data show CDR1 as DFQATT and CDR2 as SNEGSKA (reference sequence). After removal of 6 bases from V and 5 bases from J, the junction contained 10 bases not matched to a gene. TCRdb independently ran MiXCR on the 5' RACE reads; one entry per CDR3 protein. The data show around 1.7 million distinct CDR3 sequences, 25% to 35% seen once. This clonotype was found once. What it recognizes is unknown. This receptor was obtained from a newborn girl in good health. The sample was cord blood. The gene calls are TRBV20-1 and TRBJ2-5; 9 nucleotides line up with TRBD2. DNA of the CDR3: TGCAGTGCGGAAAAAGCGGGAGGAGGGGAGACCCAGTACTTC. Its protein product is CSAEKAGGGETQYF.